The clone carrying this T cell receptor beta chain has ten or more counts. These data are taken from a study of CD8 T cells in ankylosing spondylitis. TCRdb used MiXCR to reprocess the 5' RACE reads, holding one entry per CDR3 protein. The sample comprises 200,000 to 250,000 distinct CDR3 sequences, over 9.5% of which are singletons, and 21% rests with the top ten. V gave up 4 bases and J gave up 3 bases, with 15 bases separating them. Germline assignment: CDR1 MNHEY and CDR2 SMNVEV (reference sequence). CDR3 length: 16 residues. Sequencing was performed on blood, either unsorted or a sorted T cell fraction (not recorded which). This clonotype originated in a male donor with ankylosing spondylitis or in good health (not recorded which). The chain couples TRBV27 to TRBJ1-4; D call uncertain. This CDR3 reads CASSSRALSANEKLFF. In DNA, the CDR3 is TGTGCCAGCAGTTCCCGGGCCCTCTCAGCTAATGAAAAACTGTTTTTT.